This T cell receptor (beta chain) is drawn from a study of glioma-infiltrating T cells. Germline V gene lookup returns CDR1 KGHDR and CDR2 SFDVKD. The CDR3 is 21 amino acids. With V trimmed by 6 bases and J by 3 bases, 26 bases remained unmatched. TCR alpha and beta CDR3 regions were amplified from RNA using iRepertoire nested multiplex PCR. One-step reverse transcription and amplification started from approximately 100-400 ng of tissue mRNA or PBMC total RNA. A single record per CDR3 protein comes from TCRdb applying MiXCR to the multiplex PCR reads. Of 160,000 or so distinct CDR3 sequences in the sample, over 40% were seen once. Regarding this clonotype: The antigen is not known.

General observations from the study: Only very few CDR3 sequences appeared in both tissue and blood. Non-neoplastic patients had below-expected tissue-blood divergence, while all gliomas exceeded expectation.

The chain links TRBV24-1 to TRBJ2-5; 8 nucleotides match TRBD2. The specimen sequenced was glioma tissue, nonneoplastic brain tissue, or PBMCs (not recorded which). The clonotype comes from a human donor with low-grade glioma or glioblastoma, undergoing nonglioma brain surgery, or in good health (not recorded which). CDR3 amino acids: CATSLSPGLRGGSDCKETQYF. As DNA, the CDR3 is TGTGCCACCAGTTTGTCTCCCGGCCTCCGGGGGGGTAGTGATTGCAAAGAGACCCAGTACTTC.